This T cell receptor beta chain was documented in a study of CD8 T cells in Susac syndrome. Findings of the study overall: As the study acknowledged, the number of individuals in its TCR sequencing and HLA analysis was relatively small.

Random hexamers were used to reverse transcribe 0.5 to 1 ug of RNA. Each CDR3 protein is one row after TCRdb ran MiXCR on the immunoSEQ multiplex PCR reads. The table lists about 290,000 distinct CDR3 sequences, 65% to 90% of them singletons. Germline V gene sequence: CDR1 SGHRS, CDR2 YFSETQ. The CDR3 runs to 14 residues. V lost 4 bases and J lost 4; bases outside the gene matches: 4. A word on this clonotype: Antigen unknown.

The CD8+ and CD4+ T cells were negatively isolated, with the TEMRA cells enriched by FACS. V is TRBV5-1 and J is TRBJ2-1; 8 positions match TRBD2. The specimen sequenced was CD8+ T cells from PBMCs. The source is a human donor with multiple sclerosis. This chain's CDR3 is CASSQSGGYNEQFF. The DNA for the CDR3 is TGCGCCAGCAGCCAGAGCGGGGGTTACAATGAGCAGTTCTTC.